This TCR beta chain was captured in a study of blood T cell repertoires in COVID-19. Overall study: Samples of COVID-19 (acute and convalescent) were obtained from the United States, Italy and Spain. The analysed material was cDNA or gDNA that came from T cells, B-cell-depleted T cells, or PBMCs.

Authors' methods: Estimated nucleated cell counts came from reference gene primer amplification. The protocol was immunoSEQ multiplex PCR, while the TCRdb copy is restricted to in-frame clones and leaves out a portion. V and J calls and clone size are those listed in that table; D and trimming were worked out from the DNA. The sample includes tens of thousands of clones, 90% of them seen just once. The sequencing input was peripheral blood. The sequence was collected from a man aged 60 to 69 with acute or convalescent COVID-19.

CDR3 sequence reads: CASSLGGQDPFNSPLHF. CDR3 DNA: TGTGCCAGCAGCTTAGGGGGACAGGACCCCTTTAATTCACCCCTCCACTTT. The rearrangement uses TRBV13 and TRBJ1-6; the match to TRBD1 covers 8 bases. The ends lost 0 bases at V and 6 bases at J; junction bases unmatched: 7. Germline CDR1 reads PRHDT; CDR2 reads FYEKMQ (reference sequence). The CDR3 length is 17 residues.